The 32 T cell receptor beta chains presented below share a single source sample, sequenced in a study of T cells expressing NK-cell markers. Using the 5' RACE reads, TCRdb records one entry per CDR3 protein without DNA. The sample totals about 380,000 distinct CDR3 sequences. The sequenced sample was blood T cells: a sorted CD56 or NKG2C T cell subset, CD4+ or CD8+ T cells, or bulk PBMC T cells (not recorded which). All receptors come from a man aged 18-69 years in good health.

The chain is built from TRBV15 and TRBJ2-5; the D call from TCRdb, TRBD2, cannot be confirmed without DNA. The length of the CDR3 is 16 residues. Per the germline V gene, CDR1 is LNHNV and CDR2 is YYDKDF (reference sequence). The CDR3 here is CATSRVLAGGPKTQYF.

The genes are TRBV6-1 and TRBJ2-7; TCRdb names TRBD1, which stays unverified in the absence of DNA. Germline V lookup: CDR1 MNHNS, CDR2 SASEGT. This CDR3 is built from 17 residues. The chain's CDR3 is CASSLTSNGANAYEQYF.

The J gene is TRBJ1-4, the V gene TRBV7-2. The CDR3 loop spans 16 amino acids. CDR1 and CDR2 from the germline V gene are SGHTA and FQGNSA. The CDR3 loop is CASSLGHVATNEKLFF.

This sequence joins TRBV7-3 and TRBJ2-2. Germline V gene data show CDR1 as SGHTA and CDR2 as FQGTGA. This CDR3 spans 17 amino acids. The CDR3 loop reads CASSLTGGSRNTGELFF.

V usage is TRBV4-2 and J usage is TRBJ2-3; the TRBD1 assignment by TCRdb is unverifiable without DNA. Germline lookup yields CDR1 LGHNA and CDR2 YNFKEQ. The CDR3 has 18 residues. CDR3 residues: CASSHPRGTASGTDTQYF.

The chain has TRBV27 and TRBJ2-2; the D call of TRBD1 rests on TCRdb alone, since no DNA is present to check it. Germline CDR1 MNHEY, CDR2 SMNVEV (reference sequence). The CDR3 length is 14 residues. The chain's CDR3 is CASRWQGNTGELFF.

V and J are TRBV19 and TRBJ2-1; with no DNA, the TCRdb D assignment of TRBD1 cannot be verified. Per the germline V gene, CDR1 is LNHDA and CDR2 is SQIVND (reference sequence). CDR3 length equals 14 residues. CDR3 in amino acids: CATLDRGRGNEQFF.

The J gene is TRBJ1-5, the V gene TRBV4-1; TCRdb's D gene call, TRBD1, goes unchecked for lack of DNA. This CDR3 region has 17 residues. Germline V gene data show CDR1 as MGHRA and CDR2 as YSYEKL. The CDR3 is CASSQLTGGLPNQPQHF.

The V and J genes are TRBV15 and TRBJ1-1; there is no DNA to check the TCRdb D call of TRBD1. The CDR3 spans 16 residues. The germline gives CDR1 LNHNV, CDR2 YYDKDF (reference sequence). The CDR3 loop is CATSRVDSLMNTEAFF.

The chain couples TRBV5-1 to TRBJ2-3. The length of the CDR3 is 14 residues. CDR1 is SGHRS, CDR2 YFSETQ, per germline. The CDR3: CASSLHSPADTQYF.

The genes are TRBV27 and TRBJ2-3; the TCRdb D gene call, TRBD2, has no DNA to confirm it. Germline V gene sequence: CDR1 MNHEY, CDR2 SMNVEV (reference sequence). The CDR3 covers 15 residues. The CDR3 region is CASSLGLLRTDTQYF.

This CDR3 reads CASSPQRGAGNEQFF. The chain has TRBV18 and TRBJ2-1; TCRdb designates TRBD2, a call that cannot be tested without DNA. CDR1 KGHSH and CDR2 LQKENI come from the germline V gene. This CDR3 spans 15 amino acids.

The CDR3: CSARDLVAGANFQETQYF. The chain couples TRBV20-1 to TRBJ2-5; TCRdb picks TRBD2, but there is no DNA to check that call. Per germline, CDR1 DFQATT and CDR2 SNEGSKA (reference sequence). The length of the CDR3 is 18 residues.

This chain uses TRBV24-1 with TRBJ2-7; with no DNA, the TCRdb D assignment of TRBD1 cannot be verified. The CDR3 loop spans 15 amino acids. The germline CDR1 and CDR2 sequences are KGHDR and SFDVKD. The CDR3 is CATSLVSPAVYEQYF.

The chain employs TRBV5-6 and TRBJ1-5; the TCRdb call, TRBD1, lacks DNA for checking. CDR1 and CDR2 from the germline V gene are SGHDT and YYEEEE. The CDR3 has 16 amino acids. This CDR3 reads CASSLGMGGGGQPQHF.

V is TRBV29-1 and J is TRBJ2-1; TCRdb proposes TRBD2, but this gene call is untestable without DNA. The CDR3 sequence is 16 residues long. Germline loops: CDR1 SQVTM, CDR2 ANQGSEA. The chain's CDR3 is CSVTKTGTRTANEQFF.

The chain uses TRBV15 and TRBJ2-7; TCRdb gives TRBD1 as the D gene, but with no DNA this cannot be confirmed. Germline CDR1 reads LNHNV; CDR2 reads YYDKDF (reference sequence). The CDR3 has 16 residues. The CDR3 region is CATSRRNRDRPYEQYF.

The chain uses TRBV6-1 and TRBJ2-1; TCRdb gives TRBD2 as the D gene, but with no DNA this cannot be confirmed. The CDR3 is 15 residues long. CDR1 is MNHNS, CDR2 SASEGT, per germline. The CDR3 loop reads CASLSTSGSYNEQFF.

The genes are TRBV10-3 and TRBJ2-1; TCRdb calls TRBD2, which cannot be checked without DNA. The CDR3 extends over 13 amino acids. The V gene's germline CDR1 is ENHRY and CDR2 SYGVKD. This CDR3 is CAISGLAGSEQFF.

This sequence joins TRBV28 and TRBJ1-2; lacking DNA, the TRBD1 call made by TCRdb goes unchecked. CDR3 size: 16 residues. Germline V gene data show CDR1 as MDHEN and CDR2 as SYDVKM. This CDR3 reads CASSPGTGGRLYGYTF.

The chain carries TRBV6-1 and TRBJ1-5; the TRBD1 assignment by TCRdb is unverifiable without DNA. The CDR3 loop spans 14 amino acids. The germline V gene has CDR1 MNHNS and CDR2 SASEGT. CDR3 sequence: CASSRQGSVQPQHF.

The J gene is TRBJ2-3, the V gene TRBV6-1; the D call of TRBD2 rests on TCRdb alone, since no DNA is present to check it. The CDR3 loop spans 15 amino acids. Germline V gene data show CDR1 as MNHNS and CDR2 as SASEGT. Here the CDR3 reads CASSLGGGAGDTQYF.

This chain joins TRBV20-1 and TRBJ1-1; TCRdb picks TRBD1, but there is no DNA to check that call. Germline CDR1 and CDR2: DFQATT and SNEGSKA (reference sequence). The CDR3 length is 13 residues. CDR3 in amino acids: CSDLMRGGTEAFF.

This chain uses TRBV29-1 with TRBJ2-3; the TRBD1 assignment by TCRdb is unverifiable without DNA. The CDR3 spans 15 residues. The germline V gene has CDR1 SQVTM and CDR2 ANQGSEA. This CDR3 is CSVDGRTGFTDTQYF.

This chain connects TRBV3-1 to TRBJ2-7; the D call of TRBD1 rests on TCRdb alone, since no DNA is present to check it. Germline V gene sequence: CDR1 LGHDT, CDR2 YNNKEL (reference sequence). CDR3 size: 13 residues. CDR3 residues: CASGTGYSYEQYF.

The genes are TRBV4-1 and TRBJ2-1; lacking DNA, the TRBD1 call made by TCRdb goes unchecked. Germline V CDR1 and CDR2: MGHRA, YSYEKL. The CDR3 is 16 residues long. CDR3 loop: CASSRPGRTLNNEQFF.

This chain connects TRBV7-9 to TRBJ1-5; without DNA, the TCRdb call of TRBD1 cannot be checked. CDR3 length: 15 residues. The germline V gene encodes CDR1 SEHNR and CDR2 FQNEAQ (reference sequence). The CDR3 is CASSKDSLGNQPQHF.

The rearrangement links TRBV29-1 to TRBJ2-3; there is no DNA to check the TCRdb D call of TRBD2. CDR1 is SQVTM and CDR2 is ANQGSEA in the germline V gene. The length of the CDR3 is 13 residues. The CDR3 region is CSAGLAGANTQYF.

This sequence joins TRBV5-5 and TRBJ2-2. Germline values: CDR1 SGHKS, CDR2 YYEKEE (reference sequence). CDR3 length: 18 residues. CDR3 residues: CASSLRSRPVPHTGELFF.

This rearrangement joins TRBV7-3 to TRBJ2-3. Germline V gene sequence: CDR1 SGHTA, CDR2 FQGTGA. The CDR3 consists of 13 residues. CDR3 residues: CASSLKHADTQYF.

CDR3 amino acids: CASSKEAGSEQYF. V and J are TRBV23-1 and TRBJ2-7; with no DNA, the TCRdb D assignment of TRBD2 cannot be verified. TRBV23-1 belongs to the ORF category, with a function that is uncertain. The CDR3 is made up of 13 amino acids.

The chain recombines TRBV2 with TRBJ1-3. CDR1 and CDR2 (germline): SNHLY, FYNNEI. The CDR3 runs 16 residues. CDR3 in amino acids: CASSEYVRGSGNTIYF.